Listed below are T cell receptor beta chains from one sample, sequenced in a study of cytomegalovirus exposure and HLA in healthy donors. The method was immunoSEQ multiplex PCR; TCRdb's version includes in-frame clones alone and lacks a portion of them. This sample yields approximately 88,000 clones, of which about four fifths are seen a single time; 5.5% to 6% belongs to the top ten. Sequencing was done on a sample of PBMCs. Every receptor here comes from a man aged 18 to 30 in good health and CMV-seropositive. Both conserved end residues are part of each CDR3.

V,J,length,CDR3
TRBV10-3,TRBJ1-1,15,CAISEKGQGNTEAFF
TRBV7-8,TRBJ2-1,17,CASGSASGGFSYNEQFF
TRBV10-1,TRBJ2-3,12,CASSDSGDTQYF
TRBV5-4,TRBJ2-7,13,CASSLGREYEQYF
TRBV4-1,TRBJ1-5,16,CASSQDRTGGNQPQHF
TRBV28,TRBJ1-4,13,CAGQGSFNEKLFF
TRBV2,TRBJ1-5,13,CASSVGRWQPQHF
TRBV10-3,TRBJ1-2,14,CAISELEGATGYTF
TRBV15,TRBJ1-5,14,CATRSQGTNQPQHF
TRBV5-4,TRBJ2-3,18,CASSLPGLAGIGGYTQYF
TRBV28,TRBJ2-1,14,CASSLISPRNEQFF
TRBV4-1,TRBJ2-1,17,CASSPPEGTDLLNEQFF
TRBV6-1,TRBJ2-7,11,CASSEGREQYF
TRBV19,TRBJ1-1,13,CASSYGQNTEAFF
TRBV6-1,TRBJ1-1,15,CASSVGMDRGFEAFF
TRBV5-1,TRBJ2-5,14,CASSRTGGEETQYF
TRBV4-1,TRBJ1-1,14,CASSQGQMNTEAFF